The next 5 T cell receptor beta chains were all read from a single sample in a study of T cell repertoires in cytomegalovirus infection. The antigens these receptors bind are not known. TCRdb re-analysed the reads in MiXCR, keeping a single row per CDR3 protein. The sample has fewer than 1,000,000 distinct CDR3 sequences; approximately 32% are singletons. The source was cultured CD8+ T cells from PBMCs, collected from culture after CMV antigen stimulation. The receptors come from a human donor in good health (CMV status not recorded). Some clones in this sample may be carry-over from other donors' samples.

The J gene is TRBJ2-7, the V gene TRBV7-6; D is perhaps TRBD1 or TRBD2 (7 bases each). Trimming removed 4 bases at V and 1 base at J, with 20 bases between. Germline V CDR1 and CDR2: SGHVS, FNYEAQ. The CDR3 extends over 17 amino acids. CDR3 sequence: CASSSPRAGGDSYEQYF. DNA of the CDR3: TGTGCCAGCAGCTCCCCCCGGGCAGGGGGGGATTCCTACGAGCAGTACTTC.

The sample holds many counts of this clonotype. The chain joins TRBV7-2 to TRBJ2-2, with 10 bases that match TRBD2. The CDR3 loop spans 20 amino acids. Trimming cost V 3 bases and J 1 base; bases outside gene matches: 14. Germline V gene data show CDR1 as SGHTA and CDR2 as FQGNSA. Here the CDR3 DNA reads TGTGCCAGCAGCTTCGAACTAGCGGGGCCGGGGGCCTGGAACACCGGGGAGCTGTTTTTT. It yields the protein CASSFELAGPGAWNTGELFF.

The chain joins TRBV29-1 to TRBJ2-7; D is ambiguous. The germline V gene encodes CDR1 SQVTM and CDR2 ANQGSEA. Trimming removed 6 bases at V and 3 bases at J, with 15 bases between. The CDR3 is made up of 13 amino acids. The CDR3 sequence: CSVYGENIYEQYF. CDR3 nucleotides: TGCAGCGTGTACGGCGAGAATATCTACGAGCAGTACTTC.

The V call is TRBV12-3 or TRBV12-4, the J call TRBJ2-2, with 7 nucleotides matching TRBD1. V was clipped by 6 bases and J by 2 bases; unmatched bases: 9. There are 16 residues in the CDR3. CDR3 loop: CASSPFDRENTGELFF. For the CDR3, the DNA is TGTGCCAGCAGCCCCTTCGACAGGGAAAACACCGGGGAGCTGTTTTTT.

The chain employs TRBV7-9 and TRBJ2-3, with 7 bases that match TRBD2. The CDR3 covers 16 residues. In germline, CDR1 is SEHNR, CDR2 FQNEAQ (reference sequence). V lost 4 bases, J lost 0 bases, and 7 bases stayed unmatched. CDR3 DNA: TGTGCCAGCAGCTCACTCCGGCGGGGGAGCACAGATACGCAGTATTTT. This sequence encodes CASSSLRRGSTDTQYF. The entire variable domain, with the rest obtained from reference TRBV7-9 and TRBJ2-3, is as follows: DTGVSQNPRHKITKRGQNVTFRCDPISEHNRLYWYRQTLGQGPEFLTYFQNEAQLEKSRLLSDRFSAERPKGSFSTLEIQRTEQGDSAMYLCASSSLRRGSTDTQYFGPGTRLTVL.